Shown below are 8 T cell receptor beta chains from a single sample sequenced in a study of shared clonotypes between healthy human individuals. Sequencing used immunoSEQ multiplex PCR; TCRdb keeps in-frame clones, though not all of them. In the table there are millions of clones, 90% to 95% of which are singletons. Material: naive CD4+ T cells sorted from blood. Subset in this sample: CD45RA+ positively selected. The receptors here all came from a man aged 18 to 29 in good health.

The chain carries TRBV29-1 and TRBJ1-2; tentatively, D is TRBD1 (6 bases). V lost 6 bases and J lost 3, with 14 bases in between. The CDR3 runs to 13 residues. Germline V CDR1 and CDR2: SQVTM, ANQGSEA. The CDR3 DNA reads TGCAGCGTAGACAGGTGGGGAGACTATGGCTACACCTTC. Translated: CSVDRWGDYGYTF.

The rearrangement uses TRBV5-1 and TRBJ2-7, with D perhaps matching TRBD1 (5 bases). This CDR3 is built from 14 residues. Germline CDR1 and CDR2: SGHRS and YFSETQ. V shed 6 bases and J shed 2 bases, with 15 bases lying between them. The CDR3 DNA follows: TGCGCCAGCATCCCCGGTCACAGGCCCTACGAGCAGTACTTC. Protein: CASIPGHRPYEQYF.

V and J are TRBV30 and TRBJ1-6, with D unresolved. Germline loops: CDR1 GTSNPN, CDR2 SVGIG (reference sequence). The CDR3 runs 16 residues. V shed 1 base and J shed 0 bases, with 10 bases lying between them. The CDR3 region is CAWSGSPSSYNSPLHF. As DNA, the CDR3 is TGTGCCTGGAGTGGGTCACCGAGCTCCTATAATTCACCCCTCCACTTT.

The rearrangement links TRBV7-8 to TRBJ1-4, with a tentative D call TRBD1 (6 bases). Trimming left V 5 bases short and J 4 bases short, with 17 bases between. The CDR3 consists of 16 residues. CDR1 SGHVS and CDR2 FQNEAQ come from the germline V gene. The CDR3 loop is CASSPIGQSINEKLFF. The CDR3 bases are TGTGCCAGCAGCCCAATTGGACAGTCCATTAATGAAAAACTGTTTTTT.

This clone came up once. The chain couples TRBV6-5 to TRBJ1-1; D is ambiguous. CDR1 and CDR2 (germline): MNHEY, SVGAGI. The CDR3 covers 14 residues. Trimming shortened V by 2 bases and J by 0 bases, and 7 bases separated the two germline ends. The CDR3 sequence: CASSYQKMNTEAFF. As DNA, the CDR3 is TGTGCCAGCAGTTACCAGAAGATGAACACTGAAGCTTTCTTT.

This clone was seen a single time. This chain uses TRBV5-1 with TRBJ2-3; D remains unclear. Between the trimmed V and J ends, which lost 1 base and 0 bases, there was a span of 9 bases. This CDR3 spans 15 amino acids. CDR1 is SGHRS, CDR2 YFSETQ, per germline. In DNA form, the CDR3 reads TGCGCCAGCAGCTTGATTACAGCTAGCACAGATACGCAGTATTTT. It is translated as CASSLITASTDTQYF.

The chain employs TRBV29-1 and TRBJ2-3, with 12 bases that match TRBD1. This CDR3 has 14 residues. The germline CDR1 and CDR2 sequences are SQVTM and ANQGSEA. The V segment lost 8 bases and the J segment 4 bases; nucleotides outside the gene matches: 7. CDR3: CSIRDRGLADTQYF. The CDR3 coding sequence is TGCAGCATCCGGGACAGGGGGCTTGCAGATACGCAGTATTTT.

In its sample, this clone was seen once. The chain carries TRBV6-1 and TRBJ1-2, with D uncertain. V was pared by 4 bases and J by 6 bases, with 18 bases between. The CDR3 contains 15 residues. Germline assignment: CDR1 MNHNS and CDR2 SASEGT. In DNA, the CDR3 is TGTGCCAGCAGTGGAAACTCAAGGCCTGGGGATGGCTACACCTTC. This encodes CASSGNSRPGDGYTF.